This TCR beta chain emerged from a study of blood T cell repertoires in COVID-19. Generated by immunoSEQ multiplex PCR, the TCRdb table keeps only in-frame clones and is missing some. The table records some 200,000 clones, 70% to 90% of them present only once. The CDR3 is 13 residues long. Trimming cost V 1 base and J 14 bases, with 17 bases left between them. Germline V CDR1 and CDR2: SEHNR, FQNEAQ (reference sequence). The V gene is TRBV7-9, the J gene TRBJ1-2; D might be TRBD1 (5 bases). The sequence derives from a man aged 55 to 69 with active or convalescent COVID-19. The sequenced sample was peripheral blood. For the CDR3, the DNA is TGTGCCAGCAGCTTAGAGGCTACCTCAGGGTTAACCTTC. Amino acid sequence: CASSLEATSGLTF.